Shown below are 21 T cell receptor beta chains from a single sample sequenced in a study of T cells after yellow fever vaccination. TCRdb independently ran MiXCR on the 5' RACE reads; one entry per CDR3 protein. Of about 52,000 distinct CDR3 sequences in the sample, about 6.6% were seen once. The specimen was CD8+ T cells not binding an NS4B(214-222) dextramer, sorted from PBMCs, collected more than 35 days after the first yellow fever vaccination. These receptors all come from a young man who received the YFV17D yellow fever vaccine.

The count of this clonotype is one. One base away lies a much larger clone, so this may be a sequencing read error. This chain's CDR3 is CASSAGQVRTDTQYF. CDR3 sequence (DNA): TGTGCCAGCAGCGCCGGACAGGTACGCACAGATACGCAGTATTTT. The chain links TRBV9 to TRBJ2-3; TRBD1 agrees at 7 bases. After removal of 3 bases from V and 1 base from J, the junction contained 5 bases not matched to a gene. Germline CDR1 reads SGDLS; CDR2 reads YYNGEE. The CDR3 has 15 amino acids.

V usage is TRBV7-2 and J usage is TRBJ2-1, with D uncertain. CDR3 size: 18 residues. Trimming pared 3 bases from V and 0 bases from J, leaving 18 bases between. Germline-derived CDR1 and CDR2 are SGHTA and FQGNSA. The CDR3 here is CASSFSLGRRSSYNEQFF. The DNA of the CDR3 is TGTGCCAGCAGCTTCAGCCTCGGACGGCGAAGCTCCTACAATGAGCAGTTCTTC.

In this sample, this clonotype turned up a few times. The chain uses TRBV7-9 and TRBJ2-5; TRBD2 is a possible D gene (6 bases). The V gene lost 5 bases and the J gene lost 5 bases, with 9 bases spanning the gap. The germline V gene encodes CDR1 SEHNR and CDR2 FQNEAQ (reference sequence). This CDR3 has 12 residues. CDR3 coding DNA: TGTGCCAGCAGCGGGGGGTTGGAGACCCAGTACTTC. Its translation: CASSGGLETQYF.

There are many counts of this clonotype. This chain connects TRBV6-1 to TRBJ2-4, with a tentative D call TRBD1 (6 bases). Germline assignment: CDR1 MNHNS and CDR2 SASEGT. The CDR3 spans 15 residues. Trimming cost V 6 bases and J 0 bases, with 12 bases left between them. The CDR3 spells CASRNRDVAKNIQYF. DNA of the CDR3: TGTGCCAGCAGAAACAGGGACGTAGCCAAAAACATTCAGTACTTC.

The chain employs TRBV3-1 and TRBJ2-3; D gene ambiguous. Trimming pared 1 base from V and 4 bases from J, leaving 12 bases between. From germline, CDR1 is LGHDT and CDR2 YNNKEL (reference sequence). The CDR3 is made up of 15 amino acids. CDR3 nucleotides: TGTGCCAGCAGCCAAGCGGTCTATCCCGCAGATACGCAGTATTTT. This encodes CASSQAVYPADTQYF.

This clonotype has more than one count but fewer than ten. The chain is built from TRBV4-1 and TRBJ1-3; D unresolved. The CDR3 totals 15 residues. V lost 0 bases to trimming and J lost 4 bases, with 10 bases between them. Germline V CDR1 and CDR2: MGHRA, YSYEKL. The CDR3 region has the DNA TGCGCCAGCAGCCAAGAAGTAGGGTCCGGAAACACCATATATTTT. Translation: CASSQEVGSGNTIYF.

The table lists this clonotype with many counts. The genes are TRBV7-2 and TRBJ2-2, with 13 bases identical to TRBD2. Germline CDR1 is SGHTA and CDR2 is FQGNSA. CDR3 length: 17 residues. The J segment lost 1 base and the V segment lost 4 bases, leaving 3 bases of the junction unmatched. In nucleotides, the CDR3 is TGTGCCAGCAGCTCCGGACTAGCGGGGGAGAACACCGGGGAGCTGTTTTTT. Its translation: CASSSGLAGENTGELFF.

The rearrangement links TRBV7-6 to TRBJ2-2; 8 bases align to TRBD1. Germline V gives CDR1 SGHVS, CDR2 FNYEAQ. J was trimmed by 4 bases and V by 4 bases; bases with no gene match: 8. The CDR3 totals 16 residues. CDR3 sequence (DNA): TGTGCCAGCAGCTCGACGAGGACAGGGCTCACCGGGGAGCTGTTTTTT. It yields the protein CASSSTRTGLTGELFF.

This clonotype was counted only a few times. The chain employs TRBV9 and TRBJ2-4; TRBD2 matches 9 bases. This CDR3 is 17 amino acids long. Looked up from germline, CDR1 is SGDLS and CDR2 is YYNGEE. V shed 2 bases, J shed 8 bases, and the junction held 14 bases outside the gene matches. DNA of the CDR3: TGTGCCAGCAGCGTCCAACCGGCGGGGGGGCCGAGGGACATTCAGTACTTC. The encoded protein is CASSVQPAGGPRDIQYF. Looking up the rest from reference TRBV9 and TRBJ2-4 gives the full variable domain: DSGVTQTPKHLITATGQRVTLRCSPRSGDLSVYWYQQSLDQGLQFLIQYYNGEERAKGNILERFSAQQFPDLHSELNLSSLELGDSALYFCASSVQPAGGPRDIQYFGAGTRLSVL.

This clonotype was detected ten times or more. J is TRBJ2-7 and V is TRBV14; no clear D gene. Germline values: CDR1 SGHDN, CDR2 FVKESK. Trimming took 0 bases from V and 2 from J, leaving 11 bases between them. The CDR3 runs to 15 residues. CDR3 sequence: CASSQDAALAYEQYF. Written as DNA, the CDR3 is TGTGCCAGCAGCCAAGACGCGGCGCTGGCCTACGAGCAGTACTTC. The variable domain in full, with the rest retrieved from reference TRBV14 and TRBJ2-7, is EAGVTQFPSHSVIEKGQTVTLRCDPISGHDNLYWYRRVMGKEIKFLLHFVKESKQDESGMPNNRFLAERTGGTYSTLKVQPAELEDSGVYFCASSQDAALAYEQYFGPGTRLTVT.

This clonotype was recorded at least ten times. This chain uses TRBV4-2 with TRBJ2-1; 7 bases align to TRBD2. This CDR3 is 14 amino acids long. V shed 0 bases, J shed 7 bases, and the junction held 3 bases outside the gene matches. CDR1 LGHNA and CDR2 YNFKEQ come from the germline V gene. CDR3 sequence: CASSQETSLNEQFF. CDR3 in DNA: TGTGCCAGCAGCCAAGAGACTAGCCTTAATGAGCAGTTCTTC.

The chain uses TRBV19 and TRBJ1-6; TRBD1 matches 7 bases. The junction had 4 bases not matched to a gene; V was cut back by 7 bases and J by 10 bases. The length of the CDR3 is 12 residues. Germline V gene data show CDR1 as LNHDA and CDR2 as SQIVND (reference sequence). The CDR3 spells CASNTGVSPLHF. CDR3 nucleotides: TGTGCCAGTAATACAGGGGTGTCACCCCTCCACTTT.

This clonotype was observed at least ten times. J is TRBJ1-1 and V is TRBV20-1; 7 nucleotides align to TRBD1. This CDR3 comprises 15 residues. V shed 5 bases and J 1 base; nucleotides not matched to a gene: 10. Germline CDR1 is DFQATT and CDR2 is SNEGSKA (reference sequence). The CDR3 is CSAEPVQGPNTEAFF. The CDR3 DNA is TGCAGTGCTGAGCCTGTACAGGGGCCGAACACTGAAGCTTTCTTT.

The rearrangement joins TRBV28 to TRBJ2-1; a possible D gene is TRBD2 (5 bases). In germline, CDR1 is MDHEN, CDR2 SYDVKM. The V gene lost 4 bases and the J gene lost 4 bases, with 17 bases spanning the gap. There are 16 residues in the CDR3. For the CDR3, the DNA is TGTGCCAGCAGTTCCCCCCCGAGGGTAGGGTACAATGAGCAGTTCTTC. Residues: CASSSPPRVGYNEQFF.

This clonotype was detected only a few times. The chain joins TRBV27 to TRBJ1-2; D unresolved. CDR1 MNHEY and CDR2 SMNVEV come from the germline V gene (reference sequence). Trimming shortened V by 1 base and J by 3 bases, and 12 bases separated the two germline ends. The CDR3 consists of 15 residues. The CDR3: CASSLFGEGYYGYTF. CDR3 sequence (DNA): TGTGCCAGCAGTTTATTCGGTGAGGGCTACTATGGCTACACCTTC.

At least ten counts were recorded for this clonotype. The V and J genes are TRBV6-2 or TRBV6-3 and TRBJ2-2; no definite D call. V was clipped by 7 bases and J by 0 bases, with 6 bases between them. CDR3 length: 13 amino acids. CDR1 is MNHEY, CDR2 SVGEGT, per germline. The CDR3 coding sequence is TGTGCCAGCACCTACGCGAACACCGGGGAGCTGTTTTTT. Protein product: CASTYANTGELFF.

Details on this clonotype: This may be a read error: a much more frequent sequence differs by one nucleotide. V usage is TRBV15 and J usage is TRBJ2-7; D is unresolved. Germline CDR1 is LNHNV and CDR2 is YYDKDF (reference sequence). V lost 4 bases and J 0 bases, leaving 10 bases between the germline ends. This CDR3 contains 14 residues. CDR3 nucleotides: TGTGCCACCAGCACGAGTATACCCTCCTACGAGCAGTACTTC. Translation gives CATSTSIPSYEQYF.

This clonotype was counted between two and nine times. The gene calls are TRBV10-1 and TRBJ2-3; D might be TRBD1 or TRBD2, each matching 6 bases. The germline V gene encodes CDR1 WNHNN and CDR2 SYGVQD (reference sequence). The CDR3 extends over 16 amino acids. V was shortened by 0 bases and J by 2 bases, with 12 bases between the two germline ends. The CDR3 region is CASSESWGALTDTQYF. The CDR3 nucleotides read TGCGCCAGCAGTGAGTCTTGGGGGGCCCTCACAGATACGCAGTATTTT.

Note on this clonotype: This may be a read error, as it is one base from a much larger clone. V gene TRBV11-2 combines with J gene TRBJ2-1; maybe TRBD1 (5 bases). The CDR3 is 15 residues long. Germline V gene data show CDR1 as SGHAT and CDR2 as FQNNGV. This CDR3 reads CASSLDRSSYNEKFF. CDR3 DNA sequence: TGTGCCAGCAGCCTAGACAGAAGCTCCTACAATGAGAAGTTCTTC.

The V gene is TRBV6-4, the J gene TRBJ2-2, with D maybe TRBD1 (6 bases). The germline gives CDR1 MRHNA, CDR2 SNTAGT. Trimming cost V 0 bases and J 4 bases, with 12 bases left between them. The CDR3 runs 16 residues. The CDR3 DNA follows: TGTGCCAGCAGTGACTCTATAGGGGGAGTCACCGGGGAGCTGTTTTTT. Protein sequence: CASSDSIGGVTGELFF.

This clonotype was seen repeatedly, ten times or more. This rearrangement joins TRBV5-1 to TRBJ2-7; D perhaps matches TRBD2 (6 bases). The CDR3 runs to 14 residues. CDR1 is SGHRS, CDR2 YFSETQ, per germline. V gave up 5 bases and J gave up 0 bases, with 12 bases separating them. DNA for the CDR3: TGCGCCAGCAGTATGACTAGAGGCTCCTACGAGCAGTACTTC. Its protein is CASSMTRGSYEQYF.